This TCR beta chain originates from a study of OX40 agonist ivuxolimab in advanced cancers. Study conclusions and caveats: Compared with others, partial responders at 0.1-3.0 mg/kg displayed clonal expansion among the lowest.

Exclusion applied to patients with autoimmune disease history or systemic immunosuppression. Turning to this clone: Its antigen remains unidentified.

Produced via immunoSEQ multiplex PCR; TCRdb's table is partial and in-frame only. The data show 120,000 or so clones, 80% to 95% seen once. The CDR3 runs 15 residues. Germline V CDR1 and CDR2: MNHEY, SMNVEV (reference sequence). V was pared by 5 bases and J by 6 bases, with 8 bases of the junction left unmatched. The receptor was isolated from an adult with an advanced solid tumor such as melanoma, head and neck, liver or kidney cancer. V and J are TRBV27 and TRBJ1-5; 9 nucleotides line up with TRBD1. The material sequenced was CD4+ or CD8+ T cells sorted from blood, taken in a trial of the OX40 agonist ivuxolimab. The CDR3 DNA sequence: TGTGCCAGCAGTCCACAGGGGGCGCAGGGTCAGCCCCAGCATTTT. Amino acids: CASSPQGAQGQPQHF.